A single sample gave rise to the 18 T cell receptor beta chains below, sequenced in a study of T cell responses to AZD1222 COVID-19 vaccine. Libraries were prepared by immunoSEQ multiplex PCR; TCRdb keeps only in-frame clonotypes and omits some of them. Of about 130,000 clones listed, about nine tenths are singletons. Sequenced material: peripheral blood, taken on day 0 of MenACWY control vaccination. Receptors were obtained from an adult in good health.

V and J are TRBV3-1 (or the pseudogene TRBV3-2) and TRBJ1-2, with D perhaps TRBD1 (6 bases). From germline, CDR1 is LGHDT and CDR2 YNNKEL (reference sequence). This CDR3 has 13 residues. Trimming took 5 bases from V and 4 from J, leaving 11 bases between them. The CDR3 nucleotides read TGTGCCAGCAGCGGAGACAGGTTCTATGGCTACACCTTC. Amino acid sequence: CASSGDRFYGYTF.

The chain employs TRBV6-5 and TRBJ2-7, with a weak D call TRBD2 (6 bases). The germline gives CDR1 MNHEY, CDR2 SVGAGI. Trimming took off 7 bases at V and 5 bases at J, with 15 bases between the two ends. The CDR3 covers 13 residues. CDR3 sequence (DNA): TGTGCCAGCACCCTGGTCCCGGGGGACGAGCAGTACTTC. Translation: CASTLVPGDEQYF.

The CDR3 sequence: CASSLWPYSGNTIYF. The DNA of the CDR3 is TGTGCCAGCAGTTTATGGCCCTACTCTGGAAACACCATATATTTT. The gene calls are TRBV28 and TRBJ1-3; D remains ambiguous. CDR1 is MDHEN and CDR2 is SYDVKM in the germline V gene. The CDR3 contains 15 residues. Between the trimmed V and J ends, which lost 0 bases and 0 bases, there was a span of 6 bases.

This clone appeared once. The chain uses TRBV12-3 or TRBV12-4 and TRBJ2-7, with D perhaps TRBD1 or TRBD2 (5 bases each). The germline V and J ends were trimmed by 5 bases and 4 bases, with 12 bases remaining between them. The length of the CDR3 is 13 residues. The CDR3 loop reads CASSRDLGYEQYF. The CDR3 bases are TGTGCCAGCAGTAGGGACCTGGGATACGAGCAGTACTTC.

CDR3 nucleotides: TGTGCCACCGGCCGGGACACGTACGAGCAGTACTTC. Protein sequence: CATGRDTYEQYF. V usage is TRBV2 and J usage is TRBJ2-7; D is perhaps TRBD1 (6 bases). V was shortened by 10 bases and J by 4 bases, with 14 bases between the two germline ends. CDR3 length: 12 amino acids. The germline V gene has CDR1 SNHLY and CDR2 FYNNEI.

The J gene is TRBJ2-2, the V gene TRBV9, with D hard to call. Germline V lookup: CDR1 SGDLS, CDR2 YYNGEE. Between the trimmed V and J ends, which lost 4 bases and 1 base, there was a span of 5 bases. CDR3 length equals 13 residues. The CDR3 coding sequence is TGTGCCAGCAGCTCCATGAACACCGGGGAGCTGTTTTTT. It is translated as CASSSMNTGELFF.

The rearrangement joins TRBV19 to TRBJ1-5; the D gene is possibly TRBD1 (5 bases). Germline-derived CDR1 and CDR2 are LNHDA and SQIVND (reference sequence). This CDR3 is built from 15 residues. The ends were cut back, 5 bases at V and 2 bases at J, with 13 bases in the middle. The CDR3 reads CASSLEGIGNQPQHF. The CDR3 bases are TGTGCCAGTAGTCTCGAGGGGATCGGCAATCAGCCCCAGCATTTT.

V and J are TRBV7-2 and TRBJ2-3, with D perhaps assigned TRBD1 or TRBD2 (5 bases each). The CDR3 is 15 residues long. With 5 bases removed from V and 4 bases from J, the gap between germline ends came to 16 bases. Germline-derived CDR1 and CDR2 are SGHTA and FQGNSA. The chain's CDR3 is CASSLNWGSADTQYF. The DNA for the CDR3 is TGTGCCAGCAGCCTTAATTGGGGGTCGGCAGATACGCAGTATTTT. The entire variable domain, with the rest obtained from reference TRBV7-2 and TRBJ2-3, is as follows: GAGVSQSPSNKVTEKGKDVELRCDPISGHTALYWYRQSLGQGLEFLIYFQGNSAPDKSGLPSDRFSAERTGGSVSTLTIQRTQQEDSAVYLCASSLNWGSADTQYFGPGTRLTVL.

This chain uses TRBV7-2 with TRBJ1-4; the match to TRBD1 covers 10 bases. V trimming: 5 bases; J trimming: 5 bases; junction bases outside the gene matches: 2. The CDR3 is 14 amino acids. CDR1 and CDR2 (germline): SGHTA, FQGNSA. The CDR3 region has the DNA TGTGCCAGCAGCCTGGACAGGGGGAATGAAAAACTGTTTTTT. This codes for CASSLDRGNEKLFF.

The chain employs TRBV13 and TRBJ2-1; D unresolved. The CDR3 covers 17 residues. Germline values: CDR1 PRHDT, CDR2 FYEKMQ (reference sequence). Deletions cut 2 bases from V and 8 bases from J, with 22 bases between. CDR3 amino acids: CASSLFSIQKVGYEQFF. The CDR3 DNA reads as TGTGCCAGCAGCTTATTTTCCATCCAGAAGGTTGGCTATGAGCAGTTCTTC.

The chain employs TRBV4-1 and TRBJ2-2; tentative D call: TRBD1 (6 bases). The CDR3 loop spans 19 amino acids. Deletions cut 1 base from V and 11 bases from J, with 29 bases between. Germline-derived CDR1 and CDR2 are MGHRA and YSYEKL. The CDR3 protein is CASSQVSVLRQGLEGELFF. The CDR3 nucleotides read TGCGCCAGCAGCCAAGTTTCGGTCTTACGGCAGGGGTTAGAGGGAGAGCTGTTTTTT.

This clone was picked up a small number of times. The chain links TRBV5-5 to TRBJ2-7; 13 bases fit TRBD2. V was clipped by 4 bases and J by 6 bases; unmatched bases: 4. The CDR3 is 14 residues long. CDR1 and CDR2 (germline): SGHKS, YYEKEE (reference sequence). The CDR3 DNA follows: TGTGCCAGCAGCGCGGGACTAGCGGGGAGCGAGCAGTACTTC. Translated, it gives CASSAGLAGSEQYF.

As regards this clone: This specimen includes other DNA sequences encoding the same CDR3. The rearrangement links TRBV12-3 or TRBV12-4 to TRBJ1-1; D is ambiguous. Trimming left V 6 bases short and J 1 base short, with 9 bases between. The CDR3 has 13 amino acids. CDR3 residues: CASSLKRNTEAFF. DNA of the CDR3: TGTGCCAGCAGCCTCAAAAGGAACACTGAAGCTTTCTTT.

The rearrangement uses TRBV7-2 and TRBJ2-3, with 8 positions matching TRBD2. The CDR3 is 16 amino acids. J lost 5 bases, V lost 5 bases, and 12 bases had no gene match. CDR1 is SGHTA and CDR2 is FQGNSA in the germline V gene. The CDR3 sequence is CASSRGHQREIDTQYF. The CDR3 DNA sequence: TGTGCCAGCAGCCGGGGTCACCAGCGGGAGATAGATACGCAGTATTTT.

The DNA for the CDR3 is TGCGCCAGCAGCTTGGATCCGCAGGGGGGATACGAGCAGTACTTC. Its translation is CASSLDPQGGYEQYF. This rearrangement joins TRBV5-1 to TRBJ2-7; a weak D match, TRBD1 (7 bases). From germline, CDR1 is SGHRS and CDR2 YFSETQ. The CDR3 spans 15 residues. V lost 0 bases, J lost 4 bases, and 14 bases lay in between.

This chain links TRBV11-2 with TRBJ1-2; 11 bases are shared with TRBD1. V lost 1 base, J lost 8 bases, and 6 bases stayed unmatched. CDR1 and CDR2 (germline): SGHAT, FQNNGV. The CDR3 is 15 amino acids. The CDR3 sequence: CASSLGTGGAGGYTF. CDR3 DNA sequence: TGTGCCAGCAGCTTAGGGACAGGGGGCGCGGGCGGCTACACCTTC. Combining the CDR3 with reference TRBV11-2 and TRBJ1-2 gives the whole variable domain EAGVAQSPRYKIIEKRQSVAFWCNPISGHATLYWYQQILGQGPKLLIQFQNNGVVDDSQLPKDRFSAERLKGVDSTLKIQPAKLEDSAVYLCASSLGTGGAGGYTFGSGTRLTVV.

The chain carries TRBV6-6 and TRBJ1-6; perhaps TRBD1 as D (5 bases). CDR3 length: 17 residues. The V end lost 5 bases, the J end lost 0 bases, and 14 bases lay between the germline ends. Germline loops: CDR1 MNHNY, CDR2 SVGAGI (reference sequence). CDR3 in amino acids: CASSPGRTSSYNSPLHF. The DNA for the CDR3 is TGTGCCAGCAGTCCGGGACGAACGAGCTCCTATAATTCACCCCTCCACTTT.

Only a few counts were recorded for this clone. The chain is built from TRBV10-3 and TRBJ1-1; 8 nucleotides match TRBD1. The V gene's germline CDR1 is ENHRY and CDR2 SYGVKD. This CDR3 comprises 13 residues. Unmatched junction bases numbered 4, after V lost 6 bases and J lost 4 bases. CDR3 nucleotide sequence: TGTGCCATCAGGCAGGGGGCGACCACTGAAGCTTTCTTT. This codes for CAIRQGATTEAFF.